This is a list of T cell receptor beta chains from one sample in a study of cytomegalovirus exposure and HLA in healthy donors. Sequencing was performed with immunoSEQ multiplex PCR; in TCRdb, only in-frame clones are kept and a portion is missing. The sample shows over 150,000 clones, 75% to 90% of them seen only once. Sequencing input: PBMCs. These TCRs come from a woman aged 18-29 years in good health and CMV-seronegative. The CDR3 runs from the conserved cysteine through the conserved F or W. The D gene is left open where the match is weak. Where a row states a size, it is once, few, many or the class of an expanded clone; other rows omit it.

>.|.|TRBV7-6|TRBJ2-1
CASSPASGSYNEQFF
TGTGCCAGCAGCCCGGCCAGCGGCTCCTACAATGAGCAGTTCTTC
>TRBD1|.|TRBV23-1|TRBJ1-2
CASSQPGGGYGYTF
TGCGCCAGCAGTCAGCCAGGGGGCGGCTATGGCTACACCTTC
>TRBD2|.|TRBV2|TRBJ2-2
CASRRDYSSGGELFF
TGTGCCAGCAGGCGGGACTACAGCTCAGGCGGGGAGCTGTTTTTT
>.|.|TRBV7-9|TRBJ1-1
CASSLQGGGTEAFF
TGTGCCAGCAGCTTACAGGGAGGAGGCACTGAAGCTTTCTTT
>TRBD1|few|TRBV19|TRBJ1-1
CASSRGQLNTEAFF
TGTGCCAGTAGTAGGGGACAGTTGAACACTGAAGCTTTCTTT
>TRBD1|.|TRBV7-9|TRBJ2-7
CSSSRPGTASYEQYF
TGTTCCAGCAGCCGCCCCGGGACAGCATCCTACGAGCAGTACTTC
>.|.|TRBV6-5|TRBJ2-7
CASSGLRARSYEQYF
TGTGCCAGCAGTGGGCTCAGGGCCCGCTCCTACGAGCAGTACTTC
>TRBD1|.|TRBV2|TRBJ2-2
CASTDREPLTGELFF
TGTGCCAGCACGGACAGGGAACCCCTCACCGGGGAGCTGTTTTTT
>TRBD1|.|TRBV10-3|TRBJ1-1
CAISEVPPLRGGKSTEAFF
TGTGCCATCAGTGAGGTCCCTCCGCTTCGAGGGGGCAAGAGCACTGAAGCTTTCTTT
>.|.|TRBV5-8|TRBJ1-2
CASSLTAMARLPGYTF
TGTGCCAGCAGCTTGACTGCCATGGCTAGACTTCCGGGCTACACCTTC
>.|.|TRBV28|TRBJ1-5
CASSFVSVTQPQHF
TGTGCCAGCAGTTTTGTGTCGGTCACTCAGCCCCAGCATTTT
>TRBD1|.|TRBV6-5|TRBJ2-1
CASSYSIGGGGNEQFF
TGTGCCAGCAGTTACTCGATAGGGGGCGGTGGGAATGAGCAGTTCTTC
>TRBD2|.|TRBV19|TRBJ2-4
CASSMGGGQKNIQYF
TGTGCCAGTAGTATGGGCGGGGGGCAGAAAAACATTCAGTACTTC
>.|.|TRBV29-1|TRBJ2-1
CSGVDRTLYNEQFF
TGCAGCGGCGTAGACAGGACCCTATACAATGAGCAGTTCTTC
>.|.|TRBV27|TRBJ2-7
CASSLSSRGYEQYF
TGTGCCAGCAGTTTATCCTCCCGAGGTTACGAGCAGTACTTC
>TRBD2|.|TRBV5-1|TRBJ2-7
CASSLVVLAGAGEQYF
TGCGCCAGCAGCTTGGTGGTCCTAGCGGGGGCGGGCGAGCAGTACTTC
>.|.|TRBV18|TRBJ1-5
CASSPQYIQGGSNQPQHF
TGTGCCAGCTCACCACAGTACATCCAAGGAGGCAGTAATCAGCCCCAGCATTTT
>.|.|TRBV18|TRBJ1-5
CASSPDGGNQPQHF
TGTGCCAGCTCACCTGATGGGGGGAATCAGCCCCAGCATTTT
>.|once|TRBV2|TRBJ1-1
CASSGTRQIPEAFF
TGTGCCAGCAGCGGAACCCGACAGATCCCTGAAGCTTTCTTT
>.|.|TRBV2|TRBJ1-1
CAHRRGNTEAFF
TGTGCCCACCGAAGGGGAAACACTGAAGCTTTCTTT
>.|.|TRBV5-4|TRBJ1-2
CASSLDGLPYGYTF
TGTGCCAGCAGCTTGGACGGACTACCCTATGGCTACACCTTC
>TRBD1|once|TRBV4-2|TRBJ2-1
CASSHTPGQGLRQFF
TGTGCCAGCAGCCATACCCCGGGACAGGGGCTTCGGCAGTTCTTC
>TRBD1|once|TRBV7-9|TRBJ2-7
CASSSTGDFPYEQYF
TGTGCCAGCAGCTCGACAGGGGACTTCCCCTACGAGCAGTACTTC
>TRBD1|.|TRBV11-2|TRBJ1-1
CASSLNRGAFF
TGTGCCAGCAGCCTGAACAGGGGAGCTTTCTTT
>.|.|TRBV10-2|TRBJ2-3
CASSEISTITDTQYF
TGCGCCAGCAGTGAGATTAGTACCATCACAGATACGCAGTATTTT
>.|few|TRBV6-5|TRBJ1-1
CASSFETGVAFF
TGTGCCAGCAGTTTCGAGACGGGGGTTGCTTTCTTT
>.|.|TRBV14|TRBJ2-3
CASSHTGGVVADTQYF
TGTGCCAGCAGCCACACAGGGGGGGTAGTGGCAGATACGCAGTATTTT
>.|once|TRBV6-1|TRBJ1-1
CASQGTANTEAFF
TGTGCCAGTCAAGGGACTGCGAACACTGAAGCTTTCTTT
>TRBD2|.|TRBV18|TRBJ2-7
CASSPNFGLAGYSYEQYF
TGTGCCAGCTCACCAAACTTCGGACTAGCGGGGTACTCCTACGAGCAGTACTTC
>TRBD1|.|TRBV5-1|TRBJ2-7
CASSWTGDEQYF
TGCGCCAGCAGCTGGACAGGGGACGAGCAGTACTTC
>.|.|TRBV2|TRBJ2-5
CASSGNPVETQYF
TGTGCCAGCAGCGGTAACCCGGTTGAGACCCAGTACTTC
>TRBD1|.|TRBV5-1|TRBJ1-1
CASSLGRTGGTEAFF
TGCGCCAGCAGCTTGGGCCGGACAGGGGGTACTGAAGCTTTCTTT
>.|.|TRBV4-2|TRBJ1-3
CASSPDIAGNTIYF
TGTGCCAGCAGCCCGGACATAGCTGGAAACACCATATATTTT
>TRBD2|.|TRBV5-4|TRBJ2-7
CASSQPGTSGSYEQYF
TGTGCCAGCAGCCAGCCAGGGACTAGCGGATCCTACGAGCAGTACTTC
>.|.|TRBV19|TRBJ1-3
CASSIATGSSGNTIYF
TGTGCCAGTAGTATAGCCACAGGCTCCTCTGGAAACACCATATATTTT
>.|.|TRBV27|TRBJ1-1
CASSFGTENTEAFF
TGTGCCAGCAGTTTTGGGACTGAGAACACTGAAGCTTTCTTT
>.|.|TRBV10-1|TRBJ2-1
CASSATERRGNEQFF
TGCGCCAGCAGCGCGACCGAAAGAAGGGGCAATGAGCAGTTCTTC
>TRBD1|.|TRBV7-2|TRBJ1-2
CASRGQEFNGYTF
TGTGCCAGCAGGGGACAGGAATTTAATGGCTACACCTTC
>TRBD1|.|TRBV6-5|TRBJ2-7
CASSQDRGFYEQYF
TGTGCCAGCAGCCAAGACAGGGGGTTTTACGAGCAGTACTTC
>.|once|TRBV6-1|TRBJ2-7
CASRATYEQYF
TGTGCCAGCAGGGCAACCTACGAGCAGTACTTC
>TRBD1|few|TRBV7-9|TRBJ1-4
CASSFWTGQGEKLFF
TGTGCCAGCAGCTTTTGGACAGGGCAGGGTGAAAAACTGTTTTTT
>.|.|TRBV27|TRBJ1-1
CASRSWLGAGNTEAFF
TGTGCCAGCAGGTCTTGGTTGGGCGCCGGGAACACTGAAGCTTTCTTT
>TRBD2|once|TRBV4-1|TRBJ2-7
CASSQEWPGAGGYEQYF
TGCGCCAGCAGCCAAGAGTGGCCCGGTGCGGGGGGCTACGAGCAGTACTTC
>.|.|TRBV30|TRBJ1-5
CAWSRGGSNQPQHF
TGTGCCTGGAGTCGGGGAGGGAGCAATCAGCCCCAGCATTTT
>TRBD1|.|TRBV18|TRBJ2-7
CASSPVDRGPLIYEQYF
TGTGCCAGCTCACCAGTGGACAGGGGGCCGCTGATCTACGAGCAGTACTTC
>.|.|TRBV27|TRBJ1-5
CASSLEGLGNQPQHF
TGTGCCAGCAGTTTAGAGGGTTTGGGCAATCAGCCCCAGCATTTT
>.|.|TRBV6-4|TRBJ1-1
CASRGHAMNTEAFF
TGTGCCAGCAGGGGCCACGCCATGAACACTGAAGCTTTCTTT
>.|few|TRBV5-4|TRBJ1-1
CASSWDTTEAFF
TGTGCCAGCAGCTGGGACACTACTGAAGCTTTCTTT
>.|.|TRBV19|TRBJ1-1
CASSPAGTEAFF
TGTGCCAGTAGTCCAGCGGGTACTGAAGCTTTCTTT
>TRBD2|.|TRBV30|TRBJ2-3
CAWAADGTSRTDTQYF
TGTGCCTGGGCTGCCGATGGGACTAGCCGCACAGATACGCAGTATTTT
>TRBD1|.|TRBV11-2|TRBJ1-1
CASSWTGDGRLAEAFF
TGTGCCAGCAGCTGGACAGGGGACGGGAGGTTAGCTGAAGCTTTCTTT
>TRBD1|once|TRBV5-1|TRBJ1-2
CASSLTSGTGEGYGYTF
TGCGCCAGCAGCTTGACTTCTGGGACAGGGGAGGGGTATGGCTACACCTTC
>.|.|TRBV28|TRBJ2-2
CASSLSQDTGELFF
TGTGCCAGCAGTTTATCTCAGGACACCGGGGAGCTGTTTTTT
>.|.|TRBV5-4|TRBJ1-4
CASSLSRAANEKLFF
TGTGCCAGCAGCCTATCGAGGGCAGCTAATGAAAAACTGTTTTTT
>TRBD2|.|TRBV5-1|TRBJ2-7
CASSFTSGGSYEQYF
TGCGCCAGCAGCTTCACTAGCGGGGGCTCCTACGAGCAGTACTTC